This T cell receptor (beta chain) was sequenced during a study of sequential checkpoint blockade in melanoma. Study details: Under 25 patients had matched tumor biopsies before treatment and at week 13 after nivolumab or ipilimumab alone.

Germline V gene data show CDR1 as MGHDK and CDR2 as SYGVNS. Trimming shortened V by 6 bases and J by 0 bases, and 8 bases separated the two germline ends. The CDR3 has 13 residues. Treatment defined: randomized to nivolumab then ipilimumab (arm A) or the reverse (arm B). The protocol was immunoSEQ multiplex PCR, while the TCRdb copy is restricted to in-frame clones and leaves out a portion. The sample gives some 2,700 clones, 20% to 25% of which show up once; roughly 20% is in the top ten. The sequenced sample was tumor tissue (inferred from file names), obtained from a patient given nivolumab and ipilimumab in sequence. The chain links TRBV25-1 to TRBJ1-1, with a tentative D call TRBD1 (5 bases). The TCR sequence derives from a human donor with melanoma. The CDR3 sequence: CASRQVLNTEAFF. The CDR3 DNA reads TGTGCCAGCAGACAGGTCTTGAACACTGAAGCTTTCTTT.